The present entry profiles one T cell receptor (beta chain) with its context. V shed 6 bases, J shed 3 bases, and the junction held 6 bases outside the gene matches. The CDR3 length is 15 residues. Per germline, CDR1 SNHLY and CDR2 FYNNEI. The sample comes from a study of T cell changes during pregnancy in multiple sclerosis. Sequencing used immunoSEQ multiplex PCR; TCRdb keeps in-frame clones, though not all of them. The sample includes approximately 130,000 clones, 90% to 98% of them seen just once. This material consisted of peripheral blood, taken after pregnancy. The V call is TRBV2, the J call TRBJ2-3, with 10 bases aligning to TRBD2. This receptor was identified in a female donor with multiple sclerosis, enrolled in a pregnancy study. In DNA, the CDR3 is TGTGCCAGCAGACCGACTAGCGGGTCGACAGATACGCAGTATTTT. As protein: CASRPTSGSTDTQYF.